The rows below give T cell receptor beta chains drawn from one sample of a study of OX40 agonist ivuxolimab in advanced cancers. Assay used: immunoSEQ multiplex PCR; TCRdb lists only in-frame clones, some missing. This sample yields some 40,000 clones, of which about nine tenths are seen a single time; approximately 14% belongs to the top ten. The sample here was CD4+ or CD8+ T cells sorted from blood, taken in a trial of the OX40 agonist ivuxolimab. The receptors here all came from an adult with an advanced solid tumor such as melanoma, head and neck, liver or kidney cancer. CDR3s include the opening cysteine and the closing phenylalanine or tryptophan. Fields, in order: CDR3 protein, CDR3 DNA, D gene, V gene, J gene, clone size. D genes are given only for firm matches. The listing skips clone size in some rows; elsewhere it reads once, few, many or a size class.

cdr3_aa: CASARGVEAFF; cdr3_nt: TGTGCCAGCGCCCGCGGGGTTGAAGCTTTCTTT; d_call: .; v_call: TRBV11-2; j_call: TRBJ1-1; clone_size: .
cdr3_aa: CAISESTQWQGANEQFF; cdr3_nt: TGTGCCATCAGTGAGTCGACTCAGTGGCAGGGGGCGAATGAGCAGTTCTTC; d_call: TRBD1; v_call: TRBV10-3; j_call: TRBJ2-1; clone_size: .
cdr3_aa: CASSHLPGQPYGYTF; cdr3_nt: TGCGCCAGCAGTCATTTGCCGGGACAGCCGTATGGCTACACCTTC; d_call: TRBD1; v_call: TRBV23-1; j_call: TRBJ1-2; clone_size: .
cdr3_aa: CASSSATADGFYYEQYF; cdr3_nt: TGTGCCAGCAGTTCAGCAACGGCCGATGGGTTTTACTACGAGCAGTACTTC; d_call: .; v_call: TRBV28; j_call: TRBJ2-7; clone_size: .
cdr3_aa: CASSLSDGTEAFF; cdr3_nt: TGTGCCAGCAGTTTAAGCGACGGCACTGAAGCTTTCTTT; d_call: .; v_call: TRBV28; j_call: TRBJ1-1; clone_size: .
cdr3_aa: CASSFQTLGYNEQFF; cdr3_nt: TGTGCCAGCAGCTTCCAAACCCTAGGGTACAATGAGCAGTTCTTC; d_call: .; v_call: TRBV7-9; j_call: TRBJ2-1; clone_size: .
cdr3_aa: CASSHRENTEAFF; cdr3_nt: TGCGCCAGCAGCCACAGGGAGAACACTGAAGCTTTCTTT; d_call: .; v_call: TRBV4-1; j_call: TRBJ1-1; clone_size: .
cdr3_aa: CASGRIPTGGITRSGYTF; cdr3_nt: TGTGCCAGCGGACGGATACCGACAGGGGGCATAACACGCTCTGGCTACACCTTC; d_call: TRBD1; v_call: TRBV11-1; j_call: TRBJ1-2; clone_size: .
cdr3_aa: CASSVAPGNEQFF; cdr3_nt: TGTGCCAGCAGCGTAGCCCCCGGCAATGAGCAGTTCTTC; d_call: .; v_call: TRBV9; j_call: TRBJ2-1; clone_size: .
cdr3_aa: CASSQLDLGVYQPQHF; cdr3_nt: TGTGCCAGCTCACAGCTGGATTTGGGCGTCTATCAGCCCCAGCATTTT; d_call: .; v_call: TRBV18; j_call: TRBJ1-5; clone_size: .
cdr3_aa: CASSEWISNQPQHF; cdr3_nt: TGTGCCAGCAGTGAATGGATTAGCAATCAGCCCCAGCATTTT; d_call: .; v_call: TRBV2; j_call: TRBJ1-5; clone_size: .
cdr3_aa: CASSVEGNYGYTF; cdr3_nt: TGTGCCAGCAGCGTAGAGGGGAACTATGGCTACACCTTC; d_call: .; v_call: TRBV9; j_call: TRBJ1-2; clone_size: .
cdr3_aa: CASSSWGLLGEQYF; cdr3_nt: TGTGCCAGCAGTTCATGGGGGTTGCTGGGCGAGCAGTACTTC; d_call: .; v_call: TRBV28; j_call: TRBJ2-7; clone_size: .
cdr3_aa: CASSEAGGEHNSPLHF; cdr3_nt: TGTGCCAGCAGTGAAGCGGGAGGAGAACATAATTCACCCCTCCACTTT; d_call: .; v_call: TRBV6-1; j_call: TRBJ1-6; clone_size: .
cdr3_aa: CSVEGVRKRGTQYF; cdr3_nt: TGCAGCGTTGAAGGAGTCCGTAAGCGGGGTACGCAGTATTTT; d_call: TRBD2; v_call: TRBV29-1; j_call: TRBJ2-3; clone_size: .
cdr3_aa: CAWSPGDSCYTF; cdr3_nt: TGTGCCTGGAGCCCCGGTGACTCTTGCTACACCTTC; d_call: .; v_call: TRBV30; j_call: TRBJ1-2; clone_size: .
cdr3_aa: CASRKSAAYEQYF; cdr3_nt: TGTGCCAGCAGGAAGTCTGCGGCCTACGAGCAGTACTTC; d_call: .; v_call: TRBV27; j_call: TRBJ2-7; clone_size: .
cdr3_aa: CASSPHRGHHEQYF; cdr3_nt: TGTGCCAGCAGTCCCCACAGGGGGCACCACGAGCAGTACTTC; d_call: TRBD1; v_call: TRBV28; j_call: TRBJ2-7; clone_size: few
cdr3_aa: CATRSPSEQFF; cdr3_nt: TGTGCCACGCGGTCTCCTAGTGAGCAGTTCTTC; d_call: .; v_call: TRBV11-2; j_call: TRBJ2-1; clone_size: .
cdr3_aa: CASSPLPPSTDTQYF; cdr3_nt: TGTGCCAGCAGCCCTCTTCCCCCTAGCACAGATACGCAGTATTTT; d_call: .; v_call: TRBV5-4; j_call: TRBJ2-3; clone_size: .
cdr3_aa: CASSQGTPYEQYF; cdr3_nt: TGCGCCAGCAGCCAAGGTACTCCCTACGAGCAGTACTTC; d_call: .; v_call: TRBV4-1; j_call: TRBJ2-7; clone_size: .
cdr3_aa: CASSDFTNTGELFF; cdr3_nt: TGTGCCAGCAGTGACTTTACGAACACCGGGGAGCTGTTTTTT; d_call: .; v_call: TRBV2; j_call: TRBJ2-2; clone_size: once
cdr3_aa: CASSRQGGPEAFF; cdr3_nt: TGTGCCAGCAGCCGACAGGGAGGGCCTGAAGCTTTCTTT; d_call: TRBD1; v_call: TRBV5-8; j_call: TRBJ1-1; clone_size: .
cdr3_aa: CASSPRVGYEQYF; cdr3_nt: TGTGCCAGCAGCCCCCGGGTTGGCTACGAGCAGTACTTC; d_call: .; v_call: TRBV7-9; j_call: TRBJ2-7; clone_size: .
cdr3_aa: CSVVFAGPQETQYF; cdr3_nt: TGCAGCGTTGTATTCGCGGGACCCCAAGAGACCCAGTACTTC; d_call: .; v_call: TRBV29-1; j_call: TRBJ2-5; clone_size: .
cdr3_aa: CASSPGGTGRNEQYF; cdr3_nt: TGTGCCAGCAGTCCTGGTGGGACAGGGAGGAACGAGCAGTACTTC; d_call: TRBD1; v_call: TRBV6-5; j_call: TRBJ2-7; clone_size: .
cdr3_aa: CASSLGVAGASKNIQYF; cdr3_nt: TGTGCCAGCAGCTTGGGGGTTGCGGGAGCTTCCAAAAACATTCAGTACTTC; d_call: TRBD2; v_call: TRBV11-2; j_call: TRBJ2-4; clone_size: .
cdr3_aa: CASSMPPQGGTDTQYF; cdr3_nt: TGTGCCAGTAGTATGCCCCCCCAGGGCGGGACAGATACGCAGTATTTT; d_call: .; v_call: TRBV19; j_call: TRBJ2-3; clone_size: .
cdr3_aa: CASSLGATGELFF; cdr3_nt: TGTGCCAGCAGCTTGGGGGCCACCGGGGAGCTGTTTTTT; d_call: .; v_call: TRBV5-4; j_call: TRBJ2-2; clone_size: .
cdr3_aa: CASTPGSGPSSGANVLTF; cdr3_nt: TGTGCCAGCACCCCGGGTTCCGGGCCAAGCTCTGGGGCCAACGTCCTGACTTTC; d_call: .; v_call: TRBV5-4; j_call: TRBJ2-6; clone_size: .
cdr3_aa: CASRQWGFHNTDTQYF; cdr3_nt: TGTGCCAGCAGGCAATGGGGGTTCCACAACACAGATACGCAGTATTTT; d_call: .; v_call: TRBV5-4; j_call: TRBJ2-3; clone_size: .
cdr3_aa: CASKSLGLDQPQHF; cdr3_nt: TGTGCCAGTAAAAGTCTTGGTTTGGATCAGCCCCAGCATTTT; d_call: .; v_call: TRBV19; j_call: TRBJ1-5; clone_size: .
cdr3_aa: CASSGEMGVDEKLFF; cdr3_nt: TGTGCCAGCAGCGGAGAGATGGGTGTCGATGAAAAACTGTTTTTT; d_call: .; v_call: TRBV5-4; j_call: TRBJ1-4; clone_size: .
cdr3_aa: CATTGDLDEQYF; cdr3_nt: TGTGCCACCACAGGGGACCTGGACGAGCAGTACTTC; d_call: TRBD1; v_call: TRBV28; j_call: TRBJ2-7; clone_size: once
cdr3_aa: CASSLAGQGYAYEQYF; cdr3_nt: TGCGCCAGCAGCTTGGCCGGACAGGGGTATGCCTACGAGCAGTACTTC; d_call: TRBD1; v_call: TRBV5-1; j_call: TRBJ2-7; clone_size: once
cdr3_aa: CAVKGTGGNQPQHF; cdr3_nt: TGTGCAGTTAAGGGGACAGGGGGCAATCAGCCCCAGCATTTT; d_call: TRBD1; v_call: TRBV27; j_call: TRBJ1-5; clone_size: .
cdr3_aa: CASKRGPGNEQFF; cdr3_nt: TGTGCCAGCAAGCGAGGGCCGGGCAATGAGCAGTTCTTC; d_call: .; v_call: TRBV27; j_call: TRBJ2-1; clone_size: .
cdr3_aa: CASSLGHLTGDTDTQYF; cdr3_nt: TGTGCCAGCAGCTTAGGGCACTTGACAGGGGACACAGATACGCAGTATTTT; d_call: TRBD1; v_call: TRBV11-2; j_call: TRBJ2-3; clone_size: .
cdr3_aa: CASSLGADTEAFF; cdr3_nt: TGTGCCAGCTCACTAGGGGCCGACACTGAAGCTTTCTTT; d_call: .; v_call: TRBV18; j_call: TRBJ1-1; clone_size: .
cdr3_aa: CASSAPGGRYEKLFF; cdr3_nt: TGTGCCAGCAGTGCACCAGGGGGTCGATACGAAAAACTGTTTTTT; d_call: TRBD1; v_call: TRBV6-6; j_call: TRBJ1-4; clone_size: .
cdr3_aa: CASSLGINQPQHF; cdr3_nt: TGTGCCAGCAGTTTAGGTATTAATCAGCCCCAGCATTTT; d_call: .; v_call: TRBV27; j_call: TRBJ1-5; clone_size: .
cdr3_aa: CASSERRLPSGTDTQYF; cdr3_nt: TGTGCCAGCAGTGAAAGGCGGCTCCCCTCGGGCACAGATACGCAGTATTTT; d_call: .; v_call: TRBV25-1; j_call: TRBJ2-3; clone_size: .
cdr3_aa: CASRLTGTGGNEQFF; cdr3_nt: TGTGCCAGCAGATTAACTGGGACAGGGGGTAATGAGCAGTTCTTC; d_call: TRBD1; v_call: TRBV7-9; j_call: TRBJ2-1; clone_size: .
cdr3_aa: CATRGDTEAFF; cdr3_nt: TGTGCCACCAGAGGGGACACTGAAGCTTTCTTT; d_call: .; v_call: TRBV28; j_call: TRBJ1-1; clone_size: .
cdr3_aa: CARVWDRGWGCEQYF; cdr3_nt: TGTGCCAGGGTCTGGGACAGGGGTTGGGGTTGCGAGCAGTACTTC; d_call: TRBD1; v_call: TRBV7-9; j_call: TRBJ2-7; clone_size: .
cdr3_aa: CASNRGTGEQYF; cdr3_nt: TGTGCCAGCAACCGCGGGACGGGGGAGCAGTACTTC; d_call: .; v_call: TRBV28; j_call: TRBJ2-7; clone_size: .
cdr3_aa: CASSSGLAYEQYF; cdr3_nt: TGTGCCAGTAGTTCAGGACTAGCCTACGAGCAGTACTTC; d_call: TRBD2; v_call: TRBV19; j_call: TRBJ2-7; clone_size: .
cdr3_aa: CASSLGANTGELFF; cdr3_nt: TGTGCCAGCAGCTTGGGTGCGAACACCGGGGAGCTGTTTTTT; d_call: .; v_call: TRBV7-8; j_call: TRBJ2-2; clone_size: .
cdr3_aa: CASSRGTGYNEQFF; cdr3_nt: TGTGCCAGCTCACGAGGGACGGGCTACAATGAGCAGTTCTTC; d_call: .; v_call: TRBV18; j_call: TRBJ2-1; clone_size: .
cdr3_aa: CASSFGGAMDNEQFF; cdr3_nt: TGTGCCAGCAGCTTCGGGGGGGCTATGGACAATGAGCAGTTCTTC; d_call: TRBD2; v_call: TRBV5-6; j_call: TRBJ2-1; clone_size: .
cdr3_aa: CASSLRQGINVKYEQYF; cdr3_nt: TGTGCCAGCAGTTTACGACAGGGTATTAATGTCAAATACGAGCAGTACTTC; d_call: TRBD1; v_call: TRBV27; j_call: TRBJ2-7; clone_size: .